Listed below are T cell receptor beta chains from one sample, sequenced in a study of blood T cell repertoires in COVID-19. The table came from immunoSEQ multiplex PCR; TCRdb's copy has only in-frame clones and leaves some out. The data hold some 180,000 clones, with around 90% observed a single time. Sequenced sample: peripheral blood. All receptors derive from a man aged 50-59 years with acute or convalescent COVID-19. The CDR3 runs from the conserved cysteine through the conserved F or W. A D gene is named only where the DNA matches it firmly. Clone size is stated in some rows and not others, as once, few, many or a class when expanded.

>TRBJ2-2|TRBV18|TRBD2|-
TGTGCCAGCTCACCTTTAGGCGGGGGAGGCGACACCGGGGAGCTGTTTTTT
CASSPLGGGGDTGELFF
>TRBJ1-5|TRBV30|-|-
TGTGCCTGGAGTGGGGGGGGAAGCAATCAGCCCCAGCATTTT
CAWSGGGSNQPQHF
>TRBJ1-2|TRBV9|TRBD1|-
TGTGCCAGCAGCGCCGGGATAGGGACAGGTGCTTTTGGCTACACCTTC
CASSAGIGTGAFGYTF
>TRBJ1-2|TRBV4-1|-|few
TGCGCCAGCAGCCAAGGCCCGACAGAACGCTATGGCTACACCTTC
CASSQGPTERYGYTF
>TRBJ2-3|TRBV13|TRBD2|-
TGTGCCAGCAGCTCGAGGGCTAGCGGGGGGGCCACAGATACGCAGTATTTT
CASSSRASGGATDTQYF
>TRBJ2-7|TRBV18|TRBD1|-
TGTGCCAGCTCACCAAGATCGGGACAGGGGCACGAGCAGTACTTC
CASSPRSGQGHEQYF
>TRBJ1-2|TRBV6-2/TRBV6-3|-|-
TGTGCCAGCAGTTACGTTGGCAGCTATGGCTACACCTTC
CASSYVGSYGYTF
>TRBJ1-6|TRBV28|-|-
TGTGCCAGCAGTTTAGAAGCGTGGTCACCCCTCCACTTT
CASSLEAWSPLHF
>TRBJ1-5|TRBV6-6|-|-
TGTGCCAGTAATGGACAGCTCCACAGCAATCAGCCCCAGCATTTT
CASNGQLHSNQPQHF
>TRBJ2-3|TRBV24-1|TRBD2|-
TGTGCCACCAGTGATTTGCCTAGCGGGGGGGGCACAGATACGCAGTATTTT
CATSDLPSGGGTDTQYF
>TRBJ1-2|TRBV30|-|-
TGTGCCTGGAGTGTAAATCAAGCCACCGGCTACACCTTC
CAWSVNQATGYTF
>TRBJ2-7|TRBV27|-|-
TGTGCCAGCAGTTCAGGGGCAGGGACCTACGAGCAGTACTTC
CASSSGAGTYEQYF
>TRBJ2-1|TRBV7-9|-|-
TGTGCCAGCAGCGCGACTAGAAATGAGCAGTTCTTC
CASSATRNEQFF
>TRBJ1-2|TRBV29-1|TRBD1|-
TGCAGCGTTCAAGGGACAGAGATCTATGGCTACACCTTC
CSVQGTEIYGYTF
>TRBJ1-5|TRBV3-1/TRBV3-2|TRBD1|once
TGTGCCAGCAGCCAAGACTTCAGGGGGCTGCATCAGCCCCAGCATTTT
CASSQDFRGLHQPQHF
>TRBJ2-3|TRBV5-1|TRBD2|-
TGCGCCAGCAGCTTTAGCGGGGGAGACGATACGCAGTATTTT
CASSFSGGDDTQYF
>TRBJ2-5|TRBV5-1|-|-
TGCGCCAGCAAGGACTTCACTATCCAAGAGACCCAGTACTTC
CASKDFTIQETQYF
>TRBJ1-5|TRBV7-8|-|once
TGTGCCAGCAGCTTATCCTCGAATCAGCCCCAGCATTTT
CASSLSSNQPQHF
>TRBJ1-2|TRBV28|-|-
TGTGCCAGCAGTCCCCCCGACAGGAACAACTATGGCTACACCTTC
CASSPPDRNNYGYTF
>TRBJ1-1|TRBV6-6|TRBD1|once
TGTGCCAGCAGTTACTCCAGGGGGCTGGTGAACACTGAAGCTTTCTTT
CASSYSRGLVNTEAFF
>TRBJ1-4|TRBV28|TRBD1|-
TGTGCCAGCAGGAAGGGACAGCACACCAATGAAAAACTGTTTTTT
CASRKGQHTNEKLFF
>TRBJ2-7|TRBV2|-|-
TGTGCCAGCACCCTCAGGCCCGAAAGTCAGTACTTC
CASTLRPESQYF
>TRBJ1-1|TRBV2|-|-
TGTGCCAGCAGTGAGCTAGTACAAGGCGGATTT
CASSELVQGGF
>TRBJ2-2|TRBV29-1|TRBD2|-
TGCAGCGGGGGAGGGGCCGACACCGGGGAGCTGTTTTTT
CSGGGADTGELFF
>TRBJ1-2|TRBV5-1|-|-
TGCGCCAGCAGGAAGGACAGTTATGGCTACACCTTC
CASRKDSYGYTF
>TRBJ1-4|TRBV6-6|-|-
TGTGCCAGCAAAAAGTCGGGGGGGCCGGCTGAAAAACTGTTTTTT
CASKKSGGPAEKLFF
>TRBJ2-1|TRBV11-2|-|-
TGTGCCAGCAGCTTCTCCGGGAGTTACAATGAGCAGTTCTTC
CASSFSGSYNEQFF
>TRBJ2-3|TRBV27|TRBD2|-
TGTGCCAGCAGTTTGTGGCTAGCGGGGGGCCCCACAGATACGCAGTATTTT
CASSLWLAGGPTDTQYF
>TRBJ1-2|TRBV20-1|-|-
TGCAGAGCGCGGGGGTATGGCTACACCTTC
CRARGYGYTF
>TRBJ2-4|TRBV6-2/TRBV6-3|TRBD1|-
TGTGCCAGCAGTTACGGAGGACAGGGATCCCTCAAAAACATTCAGTACTTC
CASSYGGQGSLKNIQYF
>TRBJ2-7|TRBV21-1|-|-
TGTGCCAGCAGCAAAGGGGAATGTACCGGGACTAGGTCCTACGAGCAGTACTTC
CASSKGECTGTRSYEQYF
>TRBJ2-7|TRBV19|TRBD1|-
TGTGCCAGTAAGGCAAAGGGGACAGGGGAATTGTACGAGCAGTACTTC
CASKAKGTGELYEQYF
>TRBJ1-6|TRBV3-1/TRBV3-2|-|-
TGTGCCAGCAGCCAACAGGGTTCTAATTCACCCCTCCACTTT
CASSQQGSNSPLHF
>TRBJ1-5|TRBV19|-|-
TGTGCCAGTAGTATTAGGGGGGAGGGTCAGCCCCAGCATTTT
CASSIRGEGQPQHF
>TRBJ2-3|TRBV6-1|TRBD2|few
TGTGCCAGCAGTGCATCTAGCGGGGGGGCGACAGATACGCAGTATTTT
CASSASSGGATDTQYF
>TRBJ2-1|TRBV7-8|-|-
TGTGCCAGCAGCATCGGACTAAACTACAATGAGCAGTTCTTC
CASSIGLNYNEQFF
>TRBJ1-5|TRBV19|-|-
TGTGCCAGTAGTATAGGTGGGTACAGGGATATCGGGAGGAATCAGCCCCAGCATTTT
CASSIGGYRDIGRNQPQHF